Below are 17 T cell receptor beta chains sequenced from a single sample in a study of blood T cells in healthy people across ages. The second PCR ran roughly 7 to 12 cycles with a sample-barcoded 5' primer and J-beta primers. TCRdb re-derived calls from the 5' RACE reads in MiXCR, one entry per CDR3 protein. The sample has 650,000 to 1,000,000 distinct CDR3 sequences; more than 35% are singletons. Sequencing was done on a sample of blood. The receptors here all came from a man at least 80 years old in good health.

The sample holds a few counts of this clonotype. The V call is TRBV12-3 or TRBV12-4, the J call TRBJ2-5; D could derive from TRBD1 or TRBD2 (5 bases each). The assigned J gene may be wrong: the sequence end matches TRBJ2-7 better. The CDR3 contains 14 residues. The DNA for the CDR3 is TGTGCCAGCAGGATATCGGGGCGGGCCCACGAGCAGTACTTC. Amino acids: CASRISGRAHEQYF.

Remarks on this clonotype: A clone one base away is much larger, so this may be a read error. V usage is TRBV4-1 and J usage is TRBJ1-1; a weak D match, TRBD1 (5 bases). The CDR3 is 13 residues long. Germline CDR1 reads MGHRA; CDR2 reads YSYEKL. CDR3 sequence (DNA): TGCACCAGCAGCTACACAACAGGATCCCAAGCTTTCTTT. Its protein product is CTSSYTTGSQAFF.

This clonotype has only one observation. The rearrangement links TRBV21-1 to TRBJ2-1; whether TRBD1, the table's D call, matches the DNA was not checked. TRBV21-1 is designated a pseudogene. The CDR3 has 15 amino acids. The CDR3 spells CASSDPGTLYNEQFF. The DNA for the CDR3 is TGTGCCAGCAGCGATCCCGGGACACTCTACAATGAGCAGTTCTTC.

Concerning this clonotype: A much larger clone sits a single nucleotide away, making a read error possible. The chain links TRBV2 to TRBJ2-7; D gene uncertain. Germline CDR1 is SNHLY and CDR2 is FYNNEI. The CDR3 runs to 14 residues. With 4 bases removed from V and 3 bases from J, the gap between germline ends came to 13 bases. The CDR3 DNA is TGTGCCAGCAGTGGCGACGGCGTCTACTACGAGCAGTACTTC. This sequence encodes CASSGDGVYYEQYF. The whole variable domain, filled in from reference TRBV2 and TRBJ2-7, reads EPEVTQTPSHQVTQMGQEVILRCVPISNHLYFYWYRQILGQKVEFLVSFYNNEISEKSEIFDDQFSVERPDGSNFTLKIRSTKLEDSAMYFCASSGDGVYYEQYFGPGTRLTVT.

On this clonotype itself: With a much larger clone just one base away, this may be a read error. This chain joins TRBV12-3 or TRBV12-4 and TRBJ2-1; TRBD1 aligns across 11 bases. This CDR3 contains 16 residues. CDR3 loop: CASSSGQGARYNDQFF. The CDR3 coding sequence is TGTGCCAGCAGTTCAGGACAGGGGGCGCGGTACAATGACCAGTTCTTC.

This sequence joins TRBV7-2 and TRBJ1-2, with D uncertain. Germline CDR1 SGHTA, CDR2 FQGNSA. The CDR3 has 15 residues. Trimming removed 2 bases from V and 2 bases from J, with 12 bases in between. The CDR3 bases are TGTGCCAGCAGCTTACATTCCAGTCAGAACTATGGCTACACCTTC. Protein: CASSLHSSQNYGYTF.

In the case of this clonotype: The DNA is omitted, as the CDR3 cannot be located on it reliably, and the CDR3 follows TCRdb's listing. V gene TRBV18 combines with J gene TRBJ2-7; no check of the table's D call, TRBD2, against the DNA was made. The V gene's germline CDR1 is KGHSH and CDR2 LQKENI. The CDR3 is 16 amino acids in total, end residues counted. The CDR3 spells CASSPPSGRGPYEQYF.

Only one count was recorded for this clonotype. V gene TRBV2 combines with J gene TRBJ2-7, with D unclear. TRBJ2-5 explains the end of the DNA better; the J call may be wrong. The germline V gene encodes CDR1 SNHLY and CDR2 FYNNEI. The CDR3 totals 13 residues. The CDR3 DNA sequence: TGTGCCAGCACCCAGACCCTCGGGGAGACCCAGTACTTC. Encoded protein: CASTQTLGETQYF.

This clonotype appeared a few times. V gene TRBV6-1 combines with J gene TRBJ1-6; 7 bases are a match to TRBD1. This CDR3 comprises 15 residues. V lost 4 bases and J lost 8; bases outside the gene matches: 8. Germline-derived CDR1 and CDR2 are MNHNS and SASEGT. In nucleotides, the CDR3 is TGTGCCAGCAGTGCCATAGGGGGCGGTGATTCACCCCTCCACTTT. This translates into CASSAIGGGDSPLHF.

The rearrangement uses TRBV12-3 or TRBV12-4 and TRBJ2-5, with TRBD2 matching 10 bases. The CDR3 sequence is 16 residues long. The V and J ends lost 5 bases and 11 bases, in that order; junction bases with no gene match: 17. CDR3 amino acids: CASSTASGSYGNEQYF. The CDR3 DNA sequence: TGTGCCAGCAGTACCGCTAGCGGGAGTTACGGAAATGAGCAGTACTTC.

The chain recombines TRBV4-3 with TRBJ2-3; TRBD2 agrees at 9 bases. From germline, CDR1 is LGHNA and CDR2 YSLEER. CDR3 length: 15 residues. The junction had 2 bases not matched to a gene; V was cut back by 2 bases and J by 2 bases. The CDR3 loop is CASSQLAGLTDTQYF. For the CDR3, the DNA is TGCGCCAGCAGCCAACTAGCGGGGCTCACAGATACGCAGTATTTT.

The V gene is TRBV5-1, the J gene TRBJ2-1; D gene unclear. CDR1 and CDR2 from the germline V gene are SGHRS and YFSETQ. The CDR3 covers 14 residues. Trimming pared 4 bases from V and 8 bases from J, leaving 16 bases between. The DNA of the CDR3 is TGCGCCAGCAGCCTCGGACCAAGCAACGATGAGCAGTTCTTC. Protein sequence: CASSLGPSNDEQFF.

There are many counts of this clonotype. V is TRBV7-2 and J is TRBJ2-3; D is unclear. The V gene lost 5 bases and the J gene lost 2 bases, with 8 bases spanning the gap. The germline CDR1 and CDR2 sequences are SGHTA and FQGNSA. The CDR3 has 13 amino acids. The DNA for the CDR3 is TGTGCCAGCAGCATCGGACCCACAGATACGCAGTATTTT. Amino acids: CASSIGPTDTQYF. The variable domain in full, with the rest retrieved from reference TRBV7-2 and TRBJ2-3, is GAGVSQSPSNKVTEKGKDVELRCDPISGHTALYWYRQSLGQGLEFLIYFQGNSAPDKSGLPSDRFSAERTGGSVSTLTIQRTQQEDSAVYLCASSIGPTDTQYFGPGTRLTVL.

The rearrangement joins TRBV18 to TRBJ2-6, with 8 bases lining up with TRBD1. The V segment lost 6 bases and the J segment 0 bases; nucleotides outside the gene matches: 7. The germline gives CDR1 KGHSH, CDR2 LQKENI. The CDR3 contains 17 residues. As DNA, the CDR3 is TGTGCCAGCTCTTGGGACAGGCCGTACTCTGGGGCCAACGTCCTGACTTTC. Translating it yields CASSWDRPYSGANVLTF.

This clonotype was counted many times. The gene calls are TRBV10-3 and TRBJ2-7; 12 bases agree with TRBD2. Germline CDR1 is ENHRY and CDR2 is SYGVKD. Losses at the gene ends were 7 bases for V and 5 bases for J; bases not matched to a gene: 9. The CDR3 extends over 15 amino acids. CDR3 amino acids: CAITNRTSGKDEQYF. DNA of the CDR3: TGTGCCATCACTAACCGGACTAGCGGGAAGGACGAGCAGTACTTC.

Here the CDR3 DNA reads TGTGCCACCAGCAAATCTAAGGAGGGAGGGAATGAGCAGTTCTTC. This sequence encodes CATSKSKEGGNEQFF. This chain uses TRBV15 with TRBJ2-1, with 7 bases aligning to TRBD2. This CDR3 contains 15 residues. V lost 4 bases and J lost 7; bases outside the gene matches: 10. Germline CDR1 reads LNHNV; CDR2 reads YYDKDF (reference sequence).

V gene TRBV2 combines with J gene TRBJ2-7; 8 nucleotides align to TRBD1. The CDR3 consists of 13 residues. V lost 7 bases, J lost 3 bases, and 5 bases stayed unmatched. Germline-derived CDR1 and CDR2 are SNHLY and FYNNEI. The CDR3 loop is CASTLDRDYEQYF. CDR3 nucleotides: TGTGCCAGCACCCTGGACAGGGACTACGAGCAGTACTTC.